This TCR beta chain emerged from a study of T cell changes during pregnancy in multiple sclerosis. Assay: immunoSEQ multiplex PCR; the TCRdb copy retains only in-frame clones and omits some. The top ten hold 6.2% of the sample, which has 130,000 or so clones, roughly 92% seen once. This CDR3 is 17 amino acids long. The V gene's germline CDR1 is SGDLS and CDR2 YYNGEE. Trimming removed 3 bases from V and 2 bases from J, with 20 bases in between. This sequence originates from a female donor with multiple sclerosis, enrolled in a pregnancy study. The material was peripheral blood, obtained before pregnancy. The chain combines TRBV9 with TRBJ2-5; D is perhaps TRBD1 (6 bases). CDR3 DNA sequence: TGTGCCAGCAGCGAGGGGGTCCCGGCGATACCTCAAGAGACCCAGTACTTC. This sequence encodes CASSEGVPAIPQETQYF.